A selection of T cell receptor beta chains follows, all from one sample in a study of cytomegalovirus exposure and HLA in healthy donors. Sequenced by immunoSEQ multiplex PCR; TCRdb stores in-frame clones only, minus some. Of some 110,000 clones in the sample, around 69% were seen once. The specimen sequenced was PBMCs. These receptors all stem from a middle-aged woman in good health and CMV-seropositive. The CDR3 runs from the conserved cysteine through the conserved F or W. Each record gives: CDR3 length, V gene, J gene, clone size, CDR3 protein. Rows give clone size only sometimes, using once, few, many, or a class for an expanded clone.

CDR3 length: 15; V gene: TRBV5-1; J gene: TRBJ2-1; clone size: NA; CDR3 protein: CASSLGTSCYNEQFF
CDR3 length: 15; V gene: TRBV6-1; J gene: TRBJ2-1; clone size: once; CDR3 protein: CASSEGVGPYNEQFF
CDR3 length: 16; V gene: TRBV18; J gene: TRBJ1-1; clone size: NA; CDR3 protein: CASSPKGQGRNTEAFF
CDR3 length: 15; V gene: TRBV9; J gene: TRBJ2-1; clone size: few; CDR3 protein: CASSAGQGRGNEQFF
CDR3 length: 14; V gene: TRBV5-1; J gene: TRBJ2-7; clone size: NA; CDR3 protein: CASSPGQVGSEQYF
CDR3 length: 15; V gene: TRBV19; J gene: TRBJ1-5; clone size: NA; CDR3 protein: CASSGWTESNQPQHF
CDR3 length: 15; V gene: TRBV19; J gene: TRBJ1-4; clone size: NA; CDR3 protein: CASSRDTRTDEKLFF
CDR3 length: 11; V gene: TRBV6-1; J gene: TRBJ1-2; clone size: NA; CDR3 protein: CASIGGYGYTF
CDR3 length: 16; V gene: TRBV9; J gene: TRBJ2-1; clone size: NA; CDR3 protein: CASSGNSGSSYNEQFF
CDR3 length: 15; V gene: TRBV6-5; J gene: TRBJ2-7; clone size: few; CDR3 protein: CASRGYRQGAYEQYF
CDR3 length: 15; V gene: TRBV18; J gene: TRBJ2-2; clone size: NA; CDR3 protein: CASSPGQFHTGELFF
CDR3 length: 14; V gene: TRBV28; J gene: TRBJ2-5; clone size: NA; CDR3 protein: CASSFGQGKETQYF
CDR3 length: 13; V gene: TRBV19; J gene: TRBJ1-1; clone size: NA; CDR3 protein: CASSITGQPEAFF
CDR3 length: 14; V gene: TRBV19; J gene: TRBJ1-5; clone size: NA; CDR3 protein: CASSRTGIGEPQHF
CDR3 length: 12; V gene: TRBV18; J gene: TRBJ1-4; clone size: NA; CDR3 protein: CASSPGGEKLFF
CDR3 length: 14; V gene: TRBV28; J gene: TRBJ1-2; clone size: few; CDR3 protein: CASSLGGAGYGYTF
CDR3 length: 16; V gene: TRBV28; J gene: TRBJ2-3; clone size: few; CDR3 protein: CASRRTSGSTTDTQYF
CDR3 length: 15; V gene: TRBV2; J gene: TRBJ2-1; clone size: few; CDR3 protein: CASRQGRNTYNEQFF
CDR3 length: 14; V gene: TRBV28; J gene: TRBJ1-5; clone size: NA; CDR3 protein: CASSTGQGGQPQHF
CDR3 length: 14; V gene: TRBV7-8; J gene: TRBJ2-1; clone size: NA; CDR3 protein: CASAAGEAYNEQFF
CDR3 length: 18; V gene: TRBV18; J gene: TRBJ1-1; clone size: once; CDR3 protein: CASSPRGNQGRMNTEAFF
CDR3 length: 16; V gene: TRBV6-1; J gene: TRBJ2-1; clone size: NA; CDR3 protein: CASSDSAGGPYNEQFF
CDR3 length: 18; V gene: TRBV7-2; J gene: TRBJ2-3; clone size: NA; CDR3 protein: CASSPRRRGPRLTDTQYF
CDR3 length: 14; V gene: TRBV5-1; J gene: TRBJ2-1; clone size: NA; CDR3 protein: CASSFGTSLNEQFF
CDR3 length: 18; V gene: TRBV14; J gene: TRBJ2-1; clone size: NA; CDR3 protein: CASSQDGPSGRLYNEQFF
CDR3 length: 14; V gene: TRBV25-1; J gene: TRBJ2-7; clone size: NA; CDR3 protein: CASSQPGHTYEQYF
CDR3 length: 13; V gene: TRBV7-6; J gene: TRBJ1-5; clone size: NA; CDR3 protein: CASSFGGDQPQHF
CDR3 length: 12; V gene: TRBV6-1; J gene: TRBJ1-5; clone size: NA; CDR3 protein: CASGDTYQPQHF
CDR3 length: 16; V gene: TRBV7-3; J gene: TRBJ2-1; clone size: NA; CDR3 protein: CASSLTASGQYNEQFF
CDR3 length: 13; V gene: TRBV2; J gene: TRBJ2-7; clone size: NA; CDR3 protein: CATARQNSYEQYF
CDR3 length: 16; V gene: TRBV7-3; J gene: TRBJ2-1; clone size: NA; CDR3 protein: CASSLMGAAIYNEQFF
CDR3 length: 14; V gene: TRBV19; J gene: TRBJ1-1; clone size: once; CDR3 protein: CASSNGQRNTEAFF
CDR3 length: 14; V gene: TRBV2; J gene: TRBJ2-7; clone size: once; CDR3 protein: CASRLLTGYGEQYF
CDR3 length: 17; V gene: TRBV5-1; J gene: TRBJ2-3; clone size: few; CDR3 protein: CASSLALAGAGTDTQYF
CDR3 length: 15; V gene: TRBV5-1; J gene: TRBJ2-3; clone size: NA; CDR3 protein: CASSLAGGRTDTQYF
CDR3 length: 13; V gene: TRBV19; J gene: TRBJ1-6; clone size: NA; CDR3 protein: CASRGTFGSPLHF
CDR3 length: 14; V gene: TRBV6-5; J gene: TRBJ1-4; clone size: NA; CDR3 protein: CASSWGLLNEKLFF
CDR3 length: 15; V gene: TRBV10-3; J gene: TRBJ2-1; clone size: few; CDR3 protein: CAISGTSGLYNEQFF
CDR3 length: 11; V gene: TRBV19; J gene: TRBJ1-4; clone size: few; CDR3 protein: CASSRNEKLFF
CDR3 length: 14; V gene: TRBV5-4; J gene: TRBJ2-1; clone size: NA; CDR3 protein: CASSPWTGDNEQFF